This T cell receptor beta chain emerged from a study of PD-L1 blockade in urothelial cancer (TCRdb year 2017). Describing the broader study: Every patient began therapy in 2014 and was given atezolizumab 1,200 mg intravenously every 3 weeks. About 90% of the roughly 29 patients were identified as males with urothelial cancer of bladder origin, and a prior smoking history was reported by 18 of 29 patients. An ECOG performance status of 0 or 1 was recorded for the patients, and 0 to 3 prior chemotherapy regimens had been received by the patients. Blood samples were analyzed at two time points: 3 weeks after treatment start (second dose) and 6 weeks after treatment start. A median of approximately 140,000 T cells and roughly 80,000 unique TCRs was obtained from blood samples, and a median clonality of approximately 0.08 was observed. Somatic, immune and clinical correlates of response to PD-L1 blockade with atezolizumab in urothelial cancer were the focus of an exploratory multi-omic analysis. Pretreatment tumor samples and matched peripheral blood, collected serially before and after atezolizumab treatment, underwent TCR sequencing. Progression-free survival longer than 6 months counted as durable clinical benefit, and TCR features were additionally tested against both progression-free and overall survival. In the same patients, whole exome sequencing and RNA sequencing of pretreatment tumors were performed in addition to TCR sequencing. Nine patients achieved durable clinical benefit and approximately 20 did not. Some 30 patients had pretreatment blood TCR-seq, around 25 had at least one posttreatment blood collection, and around 25 had tumor TCR-seq.

V lost 1 base and J lost 3 bases, and the count of bases not matched to a germline gene is 2. The CDR3 holds 15 amino acids from the cysteine to the phenylalanine. This entry keeps only the CDR3 DNA: 45 bases, framed from base 1. CDR1 and CDR2 are read off the germline V gene as MDHEN and SYDVKM. The cohort comprised about 30 patients with locally advanced or metastatic urothelial carcinoma treated at Memorial Sloan Kettering on a trial protocol. Peripheral blood mononuclear cells were collected pretreatment and during treatment, at between 1 and 8 total time points per patient. The Qiagen DNeasy Blood extraction kit was used to purify genomic DNA from total PBMCs and tumor samples. PBMCs were collected pretreatment and during treatment, and were isolated and stored as previously described. A remark on this clone: Its antigen specificity is not known. The record has no base qualities; no much larger clone is one base away.

Broad study findings and their caveats: Because the sample size was small (n = 29) and many of the analyses were exploratory, the results are meant to be hypothesis-generating. Improved progression-free and overall survival was found to be associated with pretreatment peripheral blood TCR clonality below the median. Greater expansion of tumor-associated TCR clones in peripheral blood 3 weeks after the start of treatment was observed in patients with durable benefit (n ≈ 22, p = 0.022).

Each PCR received spiked-in synthetic TCR analog templates so that absolute template abundance could be estimated from read counts. Using the immunoSEQ assay, TCRbeta CDR3 regions were amplified from genomic DNA with bias-controlled V and J gene primers. Rearranged TCRbeta segments were sequenced at approximately 20X coverage. Under the source paper's analysis protocol: Sequencing errors were corrected by clustering and CDR3s were annotated against IMGT to assign V, D and J genes. Downstream analyses used only productive TCRbeta rearrangements and left out out-of-frame or stop-codon sequences. Clonality was calculated as one minus the Shannon entropy normalized by the log of the number of unique productive sequences. Clones differing between time points or between blood and tumor were identified using Fisher's exact test with Benjamini-Hochberg correction, with an adjusted p below 0.01 applied as the threshold. Held by TCRdb, this immuneACCESS table contains in-frame sequences only and omits some clones. Under half of the omission traces to an unresolved V gene where checked; the cause of the rest is unknown. The D gene and trimming were derived from the DNA, and the V and J assignments and clone size from that table. The sample table shows some 67,000 clones, and approximately 91% are seen once. The ten largest clones represent approximately 3.5% of the sample.

Rearrangement joined TRBV28 to TRBJ2-1; 8 central bases correspond to TRBD1. The starting material was PBMCs, obtained around atezolizumab (anti-PD-L1) treatment. This TCR was sampled from a man aged 55 to 70 with urothelial cancer. The nucleotide sequence is given as TGTGCCAGCAGTTTATCGGGACAGGTCTACAATGAGCAGTTCTTC. Translated, this gives CASSLSGQVYNEQFF.